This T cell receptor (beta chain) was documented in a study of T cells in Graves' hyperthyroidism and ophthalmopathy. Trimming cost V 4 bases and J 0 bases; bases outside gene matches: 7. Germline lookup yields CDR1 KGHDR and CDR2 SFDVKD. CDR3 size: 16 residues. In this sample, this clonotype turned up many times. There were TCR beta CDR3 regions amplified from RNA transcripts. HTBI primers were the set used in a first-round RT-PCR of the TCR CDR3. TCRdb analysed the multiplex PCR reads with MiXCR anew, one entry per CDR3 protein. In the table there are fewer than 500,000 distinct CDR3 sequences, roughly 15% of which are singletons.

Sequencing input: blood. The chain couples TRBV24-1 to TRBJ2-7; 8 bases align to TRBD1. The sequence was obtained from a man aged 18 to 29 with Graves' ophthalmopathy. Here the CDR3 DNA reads TGTGCCACCAGTGAGACCGGACAGGGAGGCTCCTACGAGCAGTACTTC. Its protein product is CATSETGQGGSYEQYF.